Below, 32 T cell receptor beta chains from the same sample are listed, as sequenced in a study of cytomegalovirus exposure and HLA in healthy donors. The PCR used 60 Vbeta and 13 Jbeta primers. TCRdb keeps only in-frame clones here, not all; method: immunoSEQ multiplex PCR. The table has 150,000 to 200,000 clones, 84% seen once. The specimen was PBMCs. The receptors were gathered from a boy under 18 in good health and CMV-seronegative.

V usage is TRBV5-5 and J usage is TRBJ2-7; TRBD1 agrees at 9 bases. The germline V gene has CDR1 SGHKS and CDR2 YYEKEE (reference sequence). V was clipped by 2 bases and J by 3 bases; unmatched bases: 6. The CDR3 has 15 amino acids. The CDR3 DNA follows: TGTGCCAGCAGCTTAGGGACAGGGTATCGCTACGAGCAGTACTTC. It yields the protein CASSLGTGYRYEQYF. The whole variable domain, remainder taken from reference TRBV5-5 and TRBJ2-7, is DAGVTQSPTHLIKTRGQQVTLRCSPISGHKSVSWYQQVLGQGPQFIFQYYEKEERGRGNFPDRFSARQFPNYSSELNVNALLLGDSALYLCASSLGTGYRYEQYFGPGTRLTVT.

This chain uses TRBV7-9 with TRBJ2-5, with 10 bases that match TRBD1. The V segment lost 4 bases and the J segment 6 bases; nucleotides outside the gene matches: 11. CDR3 size: 16 residues. The germline V gene has CDR1 SEHNR and CDR2 FQNEAQ (reference sequence). The CDR3 sequence is CASSSTDRGRTKTQYF. CDR3 nucleotide sequence: TGTGCCAGCAGCTCGACGGACAGGGGGAGAACAAAGACCCAGTACTTC.

This sequence joins TRBV19 and TRBJ2-6, with D possibly matching TRBD1 (6 bases). CDR3 size: 13 residues. V dropped 9 bases and J dropped 3 bases, with 9 bases sitting between them. Germline-derived CDR1 and CDR2 are LNHDA and SQIVND (reference sequence). The DNA for the CDR3 is TGTGCCAGCCAGGACAGTGGGGCCAACGTCCTGACTTTC. It codes for CASQDSGANVLTF. Full variable domain (rest looked up from reference TRBV19 and TRBJ2-6): DGGITQSPKYLFRKEGQNVTLSCEQNLNHDAMYWYRQDPGQGLRLIYYSQIVNDFQKGDIAEGYSVSREKKESFPLTVTSAQKNPTAFYLCASQDSGANVLTFGAGSRLTVL.

This sequence joins TRBV5-1 and TRBJ2-3; maybe TRBD2 (5 bases). This CDR3 has 13 amino acids. Germline V gene lookup returns CDR1 SGHRS and CDR2 YFSETQ. V gave up 2 bases and J gave up 6 bases, with 10 bases separating them. In DNA form, the CDR3 reads TGCGCCAGCAGCTTCCGGGGTCCCGATACGCAGTATTTT. Its translation: CASSFRGPDTQYF.

The V and J genes are TRBV9 and TRBJ2-1; no clear D. The CDR3 spans 16 residues. V shed 0 bases and J shed 1 base, with 11 bases lying between them. Looked up from germline, CDR1 is SGDLS and CDR2 is YYNGEE. CDR3 DNA sequence: TGTGCCAGCAGCGTAGAGCCAGGTCAGTCCTACAATGAGCAGTTCTTC. It specifies CASSVEPGQSYNEQFF.

Here the CDR3 DNA reads TGTGCCAGCTCACGAAGCGTGACTAGTCGGTACAATGAGCAGTTCTTC. This sequence encodes CASSRSVTSRYNEQFF. The chain employs TRBV18 and TRBJ2-1; a weak D match, TRBD2 (6 bases). Germline values: CDR1 KGHSH, CDR2 LQKENI. The V end lost 4 bases, the J end lost 4 bases, and 17 bases lay between the germline ends. The CDR3 is made up of 16 amino acids.

This clone came up once. A junction boundary mismatches the germline segment, possibly from a read error. This chain uses TRBV7-6 with TRBJ2-5, with TRBD2 matching 12 bases. CDR1 and CDR2 (germline): SGHVS, FNYEAQ. The CDR3 has 15 residues. The CDR3 loop reads CASSLGSSGGGSKDF. The CDR3, as DNA: TGTGCCAGCAGCTTAGGTTCTAGCGGGGGGGGGTCGAAGGACTTC.

This chain joins TRBV27 and TRBJ1-5; 7 nucleotides agree with TRBD1. V lost 4 bases, J lost 2 bases, and 11 bases stayed unmatched. Germline V gene lookup returns CDR1 MNHEY and CDR2 SMNVEV (reference sequence). The CDR3 totals 17 residues. The CDR3 bases are TGTGCCAGCAGTTCTCGACAGGGTCTAGGAGGCAATCAGCCCCAGCATTTT. It specifies CASSSRQGLGGNQPQHF.

The chain joins TRBV2 to TRBJ2-7, with TRBD2 matching over 12 bases. The V gene end was trimmed by 6 bases and the J gene end by 5 bases; junction bases not matched to a gene: 8. The CDR3 is 15 residues long. Germline CDR1 SNHLY, CDR2 FYNNEI. The CDR3 sequence is CASRTRTSGNHEQYF. The CDR3, as DNA: TGTGCCAGCAGAACCAGGACTAGCGGGAACCACGAGCAGTACTTC.

The gene calls are TRBV28 and TRBJ2-7; possible D gene TRBD2, 6 bases. V lost 2 bases and J 1 base, leaving 12 bases between the germline ends. Germline-derived CDR1 and CDR2 are MDHEN and SYDVKM. This CDR3 has 15 residues. The CDR3 region has the DNA TGTGCCAGCAGTTTACCGGGAGTTATATCCTACGAGCAGTACTTC. Translating gives CASSLPGVISYEQYF.

The V call is TRBV5-5, the J call TRBJ1-2; possibly TRBD1 for D (6 bases). CDR3 length: 16 amino acids. Germline V gene lookup returns CDR1 SGHKS and CDR2 YYEKEE (reference sequence). The germline V and J ends were trimmed by 4 bases and 11 bases, with 27 bases remaining between them. Here the CDR3 reads CASSPAPGHGGSEYTF. The CDR3, as DNA: TGTGCCAGCAGCCCCGCCCCGGGACATGGAGGTAGTGAGTACACCTTC.

The CDR3 coding sequence is TGTGCCAGCAGCCTACGGACTAGCGGGAGCTCCTACAATGAGCAGTTCTTC. The encoded protein is CASSLRTSGSSYNEQFF. The chain has TRBV7-9 and TRBJ2-1; 13 bases fit TRBD2. The CDR3 spans 17 residues. V shed 5 bases and J 0 bases; nucleotides not matched to a gene: 4. Germline loops: CDR1 SEHNR, CDR2 FQNEAQ (reference sequence). Full variable domain (remainder filled in from reference TRBV7-9 and TRBJ2-1): DTGVSQNPRHKITKRGQNVTFRCDPISEHNRLYWYRQTLGQGPEFLTYFQNEAQLEKSRLLSDRFSAERPKGSFSTLEIQRTEQGDSAMYLCASSLRTSGSSYNEQFFGPGTRLTVL.

This rearrangement joins TRBV9 to TRBJ2-1, with 9 nucleotides matching TRBD2. Losses at the gene ends were 3 bases for V and 8 bases for J; bases not matched to a gene: 9. Germline CDR1 is SGDLS and CDR2 is YYNGEE. There are 15 residues in the CDR3. The CDR3 coding sequence is TGTGCCAGCAGCGCTACCGGGACTAGCCTTCATGAGCAGTTCTTC. It translates to CASSATGTSLHEQFF.

The V gene is TRBV19, the J gene TRBJ1-1; unclear D gene. The germline V gene encodes CDR1 LNHDA and CDR2 SQIVND (reference sequence). V lost 5 bases to trimming and J lost 6 bases, with 16 bases between them. This CDR3 contains 14 residues. CDR3 sequence (DNA): TGTGCCAGTAGTTCACTTCGAGGAGAAGCTGAAGCTTTCTTT. It specifies CASSSLRGEAEAFF.

This chain uses TRBV5-7 with TRBJ2-3, with D maybe TRBD1 (6 bases). TRBV5-7 is marked as an open reading frame, function uncertain. Trimming removed 7 bases from V and 0 bases from J, with 15 bases in between. The CDR3 sequence is 15 residues long. The CDR3 bases are TGTGCCAGCCGTCAGGGGTACCCTAGCACAGATACGCAGTATTTT. It translates to CASRQGYPSTDTQYF.

The chain employs TRBV15 and TRBJ1-1; 7 nucleotides line up with TRBD1. V was clipped by 1 base and J by 4 bases; unmatched bases: 6. The CDR3 consists of 15 residues. Looked up from germline, CDR1 is LNHNV and CDR2 is YYDKDF (reference sequence). Here the CDR3 reads CATSRAPTGLTEAFF. The CDR3 region has the DNA TGTGCCACCAGCAGAGCCCCGACAGGGCTCACTGAAGCTTTCTTT.

The gene calls are TRBV6-5 and TRBJ1-4; perhaps TRBD1 as D (5 bases). Germline-derived CDR1 and CDR2 are MNHEY and SVGAGI. Trimming took 7 bases from V and 14 from J, leaving 20 bases between them. The CDR3 covers 13 residues. CDR3 bases: TGTGCCAGCAAGTCCGACAGTAGTTCGGGCCTGTTTTTT. It specifies CASKSDSSSGLFF.

This clone was picked up one time. The sample carries other DNA sequences with the same CDR3. CDR3 coding DNA: TGTGCCAGCAGCGTGGGCTCCGGGAACTATAATTCACCCCTCCACTTT. Encoded protein: CASSVGSGNYNSPLHF. This chain joins TRBV9 and TRBJ1-6; D not certain. Germline lookup yields CDR1 SGDLS and CDR2 YYNGEE. Deletions cut 2 bases from V and 3 bases from J, with 12 bases between. The CDR3 is made up of 16 amino acids. The full variable domain, its missing parts supplied by reference TRBV9 and TRBJ1-6, is DSGVTQTPKHLITATGQRVTLRCSPRSGDLSVYWYQQSLDQGLQFLIQYYNGEERAKGNILERFSAQQFPDLHSELNLSSLELGDSALYFCASSVGSGNYNSPLHFGNGTRLTVT.

This clone appeared a single time. The chain joins TRBV5-4 to TRBJ2-1, with D perhaps matching TRBD2 (5 bases). V dropped 3 bases and J dropped 6 bases, with 25 bases sitting between them. This CDR3 is 18 amino acids long. Germline assignment: CDR1 SGHNT and CDR2 YYREEE (reference sequence). CDR3 bases: TGTGCCAGCAGCTCCCCCCAGTGGGCGCGGGCTTTGGGCAATGAGCAGTTCTTC. Translation: CASSSPQWARALGNEQFF. Using reference TRBV5-4 and TRBJ2-1 for the parts outside the CDR3, the full variable domain is ETGVTQSPTHLIKTRGQQVTLRCSSQSGHNTVSWYQQALGQGPQFIFQYYREEENGRGNFPPRFSGLQFPNYSSELNVNALELDDSALYLCASSSPQWARALGNEQFFGPGTRLTVL.

In the case of this clone: Other DNA sequences in the same sample also yield this CDR3. This chain connects TRBV5-1 to TRBJ2-7; D perhaps matches TRBD1 (5 bases). The CDR3 sequence is 12 residues long. Germline lookup yields CDR1 SGHRS and CDR2 YFSETQ. The V end lost 2 bases, the J end lost 3 bases, and 6 bases lay between the germline ends. CDR3 amino acids: CASSLTGYEQYF. The CDR3 DNA is TGCGCCAGCAGCTTAACAGGCTACGAGCAGTACTTC. Combining the CDR3 with reference TRBV5-1 and TRBJ2-7 gives the whole variable domain KAGVTQTPRYLIKTRGQQVTLSCSPISGHRSVSWYQQTPGQGLQFLFEYFSETQRNKGNFPGRFSGRQFSNSRSEMNVSTLELGDSALYLCASSLTGYEQYFGPGTRLTVT.

This clone occurred a few times. The genes are TRBV5-1 and TRBJ1-1; possible D gene TRBD1, 5 bases. The CDR3 consists of 15 residues. CDR1 is SGHRS and CDR2 is YFSETQ in the germline V gene. V lost 4 bases to trimming and J lost 2 bases, with 15 bases between them. CDR3 protein: CASSRTQAKNTEAFF. CDR3 sequence (DNA): TGCGCCAGCAGCCGGACACAGGCGAAAAACACTGAAGCTTTCTTT. Full variable domain (rest looked up from reference TRBV5-1 and TRBJ1-1): KAGVTQTPRYLIKTRGQQVTLSCSPISGHRSVSWYQQTPGQGLQFLFEYFSETQRNKGNFPGRFSGRQFSNSRSEMNVSTLELGDSALYLCASSRTQAKNTEAFFGQGTRLTVV.

This clone was detected a few times. The genes are TRBV9 and TRBJ2-7, with D maybe TRBD1 (5 bases). The V gene lost 0 bases and the J gene lost 0 bases, with 13 bases spanning the gap. Germline V gene sequence: CDR1 SGDLS, CDR2 YYNGEE. The CDR3 runs 16 residues. The CDR3 is CASSVDPQGGSYEQYF. The CDR3 coding sequence is TGTGCCAGCAGCGTAGATCCCCAGGGTGGCTCCTACGAGCAGTACTTC. Variable domain in full (rest from reference TRBV9 and TRBJ2-7): DSGVTQTPKHLITATGQRVTLRCSPRSGDLSVYWYQQSLDQGLQFLIQYYNGEERAKGNILERFSAQQFPDLHSELNLSSLELGDSALYFCASSVDPQGGSYEQYFGPGTRLTVT.

The chain joins TRBV7-8 to TRBJ2-7, with D perhaps TRBD2 (5 bases). V dropped 5 bases and J dropped 2 bases, with 7 bases sitting between them. The CDR3 has 12 residues. CDR1 is SGHVS, CDR2 FQNEAQ, per germline. The CDR3 protein is CASSPGTYEQYF. CDR3 DNA sequence: TGTGCCAGCAGCCCGGGGACCTACGAGCAGTACTTC.

The V call is TRBV5-1, the J call TRBJ2-3; 7 bases are a match to TRBD2. With 5 bases clipped from V and 1 base from J, the junction kept 4 bases outside the gene matches. Germline V gene lookup returns CDR1 SGHRS and CDR2 YFSETQ. The CDR3 length is 14 residues. The CDR3 is CASRATSGTDTQYF. The CDR3 DNA follows: TGCGCCAGCAGAGCTACTAGCGGCACAGATACGCAGTATTTT.

The chain combines TRBV10-3 with TRBJ2-7, with D hard to call. Per germline, CDR1 ENHRY and CDR2 SYGVKD. The V end lost 0 bases, the J end lost 0 bases, and 6 bases lay between the germline ends. The CDR3 loop spans 14 amino acids. The DNA for the CDR3 is TGTGCCATCAGTGAGTCTGCCTACTCCTACGAGCAGTACTTC. This codes for CAISESAYSYEQYF.

This sequence joins TRBV6-1 and TRBJ2-5; 10 positions agree with TRBD1. This CDR3 is 17 amino acids long. CDR1 and CDR2 from the germline V gene are MNHNS and SASEGT. After removal of 0 bases from V and 2 bases from J, the junction contained 6 bases not matched to a gene. CDR3 in DNA: TGTGCCAGCAGTGAAGCGGGACAGGGGTCCCCGCAAGAGACCCAGTACTTC. This sequence encodes CASSEAGQGSPQETQYF.

The genes are TRBV6-6 and TRBJ2-1; TRBD2 matches at 8 bases. The ends lost 2 bases at V and 9 bases at J; junction bases unmatched: 12. Germline-derived CDR1 and CDR2 are MNHNY and SVGAGI (reference sequence). The CDR3 runs 16 residues. The CDR3 bases are TGTGCCAGCAGTTACCCTCCGGGACTAGGTCTTGGTGAGCAGTTCTTC. Protein sequence: CASSYPPGLGLGEQFF.

CDR3 loop: CASSVGLAGGRETQYF. The CDR3 DNA follows: TGCGCCAGCAGTGTGGGACTAGCGGGGGGGCGGGAGACCCAGTACTTC. V and J are TRBV10-2 and TRBJ2-5; 16 bases line up with TRBD2. This CDR3 spans 16 amino acids. V lost 4 bases, J lost 5 bases, and 4 bases stayed unmatched. Germline CDR1 is WSHSY and CDR2 is SAAADI.

The gene calls are TRBV5-5 and TRBJ1-2, with D possibly matching TRBD1 (5 bases). V lost 4 bases and J lost 0, with 16 bases in between. In germline, CDR1 is SGHKS, CDR2 YYEKEE (reference sequence). The length of the CDR3 is 16 residues. The CDR3 sequence: CASSAAGGTSNYGYTF. CDR3 DNA sequence: TGTGCCAGCAGCGCGGCCGGAGGGACGTCTAACTATGGCTACACCTTC.

The V call is TRBV9, the J call TRBJ2-1, with 10 bases identical to TRBD2. The CDR3 loop spans 14 amino acids. V lost 5 bases and J lost 4; bases outside the gene matches: 3. Germline CDR1 is SGDLS and CDR2 is YYNGEE. The CDR3 bases are TGTGCCAGCAGTAGACTAGCGGGTTACAATGAGCAGTTCTTC. Translated, it gives CASSRLAGYNEQFF.

This clone has a handful of counts. This rearrangement joins TRBV6-5 to TRBJ2-7, with TRBD1 identical over 8 bases. CDR1 and CDR2 (germline): MNHEY, SVGAGI. This CDR3 is built from 13 residues. The V segment lost 4 bases and the J segment 7 bases; nucleotides outside the gene matches: 6. The CDR3 is CASSWQGAWEQYF. The CDR3 nucleotides read TGTGCCAGCAGTTGGCAGGGGGCGTGGGAGCAGTACTTC.

The V gene is TRBV2, the J gene TRBJ2-2, with TRBD2 matching 9 bases. This CDR3 is built from 16 residues. Trimming took 7 bases from V and 0 from J; bases not matched to a gene: 6. CDR1 is SNHLY, CDR2 FYNNEI, per germline. The CDR3 is CASKDSGGSNTGELFF. The CDR3 DNA sequence: TGTGCCAGCAAGGACAGCGGGGGGTCGAACACCGGGGAGCTGTTTTTT.